This T cell receptor (beta chain) was recovered during a study of blood T cells in healthy people across ages. The study's findings and limits: Samples with more naive T cells showed higher observed beta diversity.

Together with a sample-barcoded 5' primer, a J-beta primer mix was included in a second PCR lasting about 7 to 11 cycles. Each cDNA molecule received a tag from a template-switch adaptor that had 12 random nucleotides. TCRdb itself ran the 5' RACE reads through MiXCR, one entry per CDR3 protein. The data show about 780,000 distinct CDR3 sequences, around 62% seen once. The CDR3 is 14 amino acids. Germline lookup yields CDR1 PRHDT and CDR2 FYEKMQ (reference sequence). V was shortened by 4 bases and J by 6 bases, with 16 bases between the two germline ends. Concerning this clonotype itself: Its antigen is unknown.

The chain links TRBV13 to TRBJ2-7; D possibly corresponds to TRBD2 (5 bases). Sample: blood. The clonotype comes from a man in his thirties or forties in good health. The DNA for the CDR3 is TGTGCCAGCAGCTCGACTCTAGGGAGTGGCGAGCAGTACTTC. It specifies CASSSTLGSGEQYF.